This T cell receptor beta chain derives from a study of vaccination and CD4 T cells after COVID-19. This sample's treatment: 10-day PBMC culture with coronavirus spike peptide pools or control peptides (ViraFEST assay). On this clonotype itself: Its antigen is still unknown.

CDR3 length equals 14 residues. In germline, CDR1 is MNHNS, CDR2 SASEGT. Trimming removed 5 bases at V and 4 bases at J, with 14 bases between. Sequence data for DNA of cultured CD4+ T cells were generated by the Oncomine TCR Beta short-read assay. TCRdb reprocessed the PCR reads with MiXCR, giving one entry per CDR3 protein. Of approximately 2,000 distinct CDR3 sequences detected, 25% to 30% appear once; the ten largest clones hold around a quarter. The TCR was taken from a human donor who had recovered from COVID-19. This specimen was CD4+ T cells from blood, cultured in vitro, taken after SARS-CoV-2 vaccination. V and J are TRBV6-1 and TRBJ1-2; maybe TRBD1 (6 bases). Written as DNA, the CDR3 is TGTGCCAGCAGTCCCCGGGGGGCTGCCTATGGCTACACCTTC. This translates into CASSPRGAAYGYTF.